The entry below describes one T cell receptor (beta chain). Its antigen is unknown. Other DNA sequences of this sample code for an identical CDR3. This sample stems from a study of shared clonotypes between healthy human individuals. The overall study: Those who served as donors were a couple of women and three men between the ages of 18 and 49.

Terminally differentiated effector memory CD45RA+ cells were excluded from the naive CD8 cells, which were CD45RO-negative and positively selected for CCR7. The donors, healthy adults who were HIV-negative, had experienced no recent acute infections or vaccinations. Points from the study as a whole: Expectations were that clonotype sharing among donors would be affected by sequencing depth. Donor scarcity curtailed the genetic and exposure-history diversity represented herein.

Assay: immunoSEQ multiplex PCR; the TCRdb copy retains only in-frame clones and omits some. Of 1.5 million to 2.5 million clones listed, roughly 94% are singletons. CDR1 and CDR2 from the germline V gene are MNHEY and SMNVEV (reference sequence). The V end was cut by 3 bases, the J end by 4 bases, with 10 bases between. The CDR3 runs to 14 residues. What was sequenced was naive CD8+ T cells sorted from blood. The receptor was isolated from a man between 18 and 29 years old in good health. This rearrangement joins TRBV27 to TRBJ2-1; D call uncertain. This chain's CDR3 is CASSLRSTYNEQFF. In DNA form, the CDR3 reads TGTGCCAGCAGTTTGCGGTCCACTTACAATGAGCAGTTCTTC.